Each of the 8 T cell receptor beta chains below was sequenced from the same sample in a study of blood T cell repertoires in COVID-19. Here immunoSEQ multiplex PCR was the method, and the copy in TCRdb shows in-frame clones only, minus some. Among 120,000 or so clones, around four fifths were seen once, and the ten largest hold roughly 5%. Sequencing was performed on peripheral blood. These receptors were taken from a man aged 55 to 70 with acute or convalescent COVID-19.

This clone was picked up one time. The chain uses TRBV3-1 (or the pseudogene TRBV3-2) and TRBJ1-2; TRBD1 matches 7 bases. The CDR3 runs 13 residues. CDR1 is LGHDT, CDR2 YNNKEL, per germline (reference sequence). J lost 7 bases, V lost 1 base, and 3 bases had no gene match. CDR3 loop: CASSQVTGAGYTF. CDR3 in DNA: TGTGCCAGCAGCCAAGTCACAGGGGCTGGCTACACCTTC.

The chain recombines TRBV5-1 with TRBJ2-1; TRBD2 matches at 9 bases. CDR1 SGHRS and CDR2 YFSETQ come from the germline V gene. There are 16 residues in the CDR3. Trimming at V came to 6 bases and at J to 5 bases, leaving 12 bases not matched to a gene. The CDR3 DNA is TGCGCCAGCAAAGAACGTCTGACTAGCGGAAACAATGAGCAGTTCTTC. Its translation is CASKERLTSGNNEQFF.

This chain connects TRBV24-1 to TRBJ2-7, with TRBD1 matching 7 bases. The germline CDR1 and CDR2 sequences are KGHDR and SFDVKD. The CDR3 is 14 amino acids. After removal of 9 bases from V and 4 bases from J, the junction contained 11 bases not matched to a gene. The CDR3 loop is CATGRPHRGYEQYF. The DNA of the CDR3 is TGTGCCACCGGAAGACCCCACAGGGGTTACGAGCAGTACTTC.

This clone was counted a few times. The chain recombines TRBV4-1 with TRBJ2-1; 8 bases align to TRBD2. CDR1 and CDR2 from the germline V gene are MGHRA and YSYEKL. V dropped 3 bases and J dropped 9; count of bases not matched to a gene: 22. The CDR3 extends over 19 amino acids. DNA of the CDR3: TGCGCCAGCAGCCAGGCTATCCCTAGCGGCGGGAGGCTTAAGGTTGAGCAGTTCTTC. It yields the protein CASSQAIPSGGRLKVEQFF.

This clone appeared once. The V and J genes are TRBV19 and TRBJ2-7; D not certain. V lost 6 bases to trimming and J lost 3 bases, with 12 bases between them. This CDR3 comprises 13 residues. From germline, CDR1 is LNHDA and CDR2 SQIVND (reference sequence). The CDR3 loop reads CASSWLGGYEQYF. As DNA, the CDR3 is TGTGCCAGTAGCTGGCTTGGTGGCTACGAGCAGTACTTC.

The rearrangement joins TRBV19 to TRBJ1-4; 7 bases agree with TRBD1. The CDR3 is 16 amino acids. J gave up 2 bases and V 8 bases, and 11 bases lay outside the gene matches. Germline CDR1 reads LNHDA; CDR2 reads SQIVND (reference sequence). The CDR3 sequence is CASQNRGKRTNEKLFF. The CDR3 nucleotides are TGTGCCAGTCAGAACAGGGGAAAGAGGACTAATGAAAAACTGTTTTTT.

The chain links TRBV28 to TRBJ2-1; possibly TRBD2 for D (7 bases). CDR1 and CDR2 (germline): MDHEN, SYDVKM. V was trimmed by 6 bases and J by 6 bases, leaving 18 bases between them. CDR3 length: 15 residues. The CDR3 here is CASSLGGATSNEQFF. The CDR3 coding sequence is TGTGCCAGCAGCCTAGGGGGGGCGACTAGCAATGAGCAGTTCTTC.

The genes are TRBV4-1 and TRBJ1-4; D uncertain. The ends were cut back, 10 bases at V and 4 bases at J, with 13 bases in the middle. The germline V gene encodes CDR1 MGHRA and CDR2 YSYEKL. The CDR3 spans 13 residues. Written as DNA, the CDR3 is TGCGCCACCTCTATAGCGGGTAATGAAAAACTGTTTTTT. This gives the protein CATSIAGNEKLFF.